Listed here are 22 T cell receptor beta chains from one sample, sequenced in a study of blood T cell repertoires in COVID-19. Clones were sequenced by immunoSEQ multiplex PCR, and TCRdb holds only the in-frame ones, with some missing. The table records roughly 250,000 clones, around 85% of them present only once. Material: peripheral blood. These receptor sequences come from a woman aged 35 to 49 with active or convalescent COVID-19.

V gene TRBV28 combines with J gene TRBJ1-2, with TRBD1 identical over 7 bases. This CDR3 is built from 15 residues. Per the germline V gene, CDR1 is MDHEN and CDR2 is SYDVKM. V shed 2 bases, J shed 3 bases, and the junction held 6 bases outside the gene matches. For the CDR3, the DNA is TGTGCCAGCAGTTTAGACAGGGAAAGGTACTATGGCTACACCTTC. This gives the protein CASSLDRERYYGYTF.

The chain links TRBV28 to TRBJ2-1; D unresolved. CDR3 length equals 12 residues. V was trimmed by 5 bases and J by 4 bases, leaving 6 bases between them. Germline-derived CDR1 and CDR2 are MDHEN and SYDVKM. The CDR3 DNA follows: TGTGCCAGCAGTGTTTTATACAATGAGCAGTTCTTC. It is translated as CASSVLYNEQFF.

This chain uses TRBV3-1 (or the pseudogene TRBV3-2) with TRBJ1-5; 7 bases align to TRBD1. The junction had 9 bases not matched to a gene; V was cut back by 1 base and J by 9 bases. Germline CDR1 and CDR2: LGHDT and YNNKEL (reference sequence). This CDR3 region has 15 residues. CDR3 residues: CASSQGSQGVGPQHF. CDR3 coding DNA: TGTGCCAGCAGCCAAGGGTCCCAGGGGGTTGGGCCCCAGCATTTT.

The chain carries TRBV20-1 and TRBJ2-5; D not resolved. V lost 4 bases and J lost 1, with 4 bases in between. CDR1 is DFQATT, CDR2 SNEGSKA, per germline (reference sequence). This CDR3 comprises 11 residues. CDR3: CSATLQETQYF. DNA of the CDR3: TGCAGTGCTACCCTCCAAGAGACCCAGTACTTC.

The table lists this clone with a few counts. The chain recombines TRBV2 with TRBJ2-2; no firm D call. Trimming left V 6 bases short and J 3 bases short, with 5 bases between. Germline assignment: CDR1 SNHLY and CDR2 FYNNEI. This CDR3 is 12 amino acids long. Written as DNA, the CDR3 is TGTGCCAGCAGAGAGTACACCGGGGAGCTGTTTTTT. Residues: CASREYTGELFF.

The chain carries TRBV5-1 and TRBJ1-6, with 10 bases fitting TRBD1. Germline assignment: CDR1 SGHRS and CDR2 YFSETQ. The junction had 3 bases not matched to a gene; V was cut back by 2 bases and J by 13 bases. The CDR3 has 13 residues. The CDR3 protein is CASSFGTGEPLHF. In DNA, the CDR3 is TGCGCCAGCAGCTTCGGGACAGGGGAGCCCCTCCACTTT.

The CDR3 DNA reads as TGTGCCAGCTGGACAGGGAACGGAAACACCATATATTTT. Amino acids: CASWTGNGNTIYF. This chain links TRBV2 with TRBJ1-3; the match to TRBD1 covers 8 bases. The germline gives CDR1 SNHLY, CDR2 FYNNEI. The CDR3 length is 13 residues. J gave up 4 bases and V 8 bases, and 4 bases lay outside the gene matches.

V and J are TRBV30 and TRBJ1-6; weak D call: TRBD1 (6 bases). This CDR3 comprises 12 residues. Trimming removed 4 bases at V and 6 bases at J, with 7 bases between. CDR1 is GTSNPN, CDR2 SVGIG, per germline (reference sequence). For the CDR3, the DNA is TGTGCCTGGACAGGGGCTAATTCACCCCTCCACTTT. It yields the protein CAWTGANSPLHF.

The DNA of the CDR3 is TGTGCCAGCGCGTCTCGGAGCACCTTTGGTGAAAAACTGTTTTTT. Protein: CASASRSTFGEKLFF. V usage is TRBV5-4 and J usage is TRBJ1-4, with no clear D. V was shortened by 7 bases and J by 7 bases, with 20 bases between the two germline ends. Germline CDR1 SGHNT, CDR2 YYREEE (reference sequence). CDR3 length equals 15 residues.

This chain connects TRBV2 to TRBJ2-1; 8 bases are a match to TRBD2. Germline V gene sequence: CDR1 SNHLY, CDR2 FYNNEI. V lost 7 bases to trimming and J lost 8 bases; unmatched junction nucleotides: 7. There are 13 residues in the CDR3. CDR3 amino acids: CASNIGGADEQFF. CDR3 DNA: TGTGCCAGCAACATCGGGGGGGCCGATGAGCAGTTCTTC.

This clone appeared a single time. This chain uses TRBV28 with TRBJ1-2; D unclear. The germline V gene encodes CDR1 MDHEN and CDR2 SYDVKM. V was clipped by 8 bases and J by 4 bases, with 11 bases between them. This CDR3 contains 12 residues. The DNA for the CDR3 is TGTGCCAGCCAGACTAGTACCTATGGCTACACCTTC. It encodes CASQTSTYGYTF.

The V call is TRBV3-1 (or the pseudogene TRBV3-2), the J call TRBJ2-5; 11 nucleotides agree with TRBD2. The CDR3 length is 17 residues. Germline CDR1 and CDR2: LGHDT and YNNKEL (reference sequence). The V and J ends lost 1 base and 5 bases, in that order; junction bases with no gene match: 9. The CDR3 protein is CASSQGPLAGVGETQYF. As DNA, the CDR3 is TGTGCCAGCAGCCAAGGTCCACTAGCGGGGGTAGGGGAGACCCAGTACTTC.

The V call is TRBV5-4, the J call TRBJ2-3; 13 bases agree with TRBD2. V trimming: 4 bases; J trimming: 6 bases; junction bases outside the gene matches: 8. CDR3 size: 16 residues. Germline CDR1 and CDR2: SGHNT and YYREEE (reference sequence). In DNA form, the CDR3 reads TGTGCCAGCAGCGCCCGGACTAGCGGGGGTCAGGATACGCAGTATTTT. It codes for CASSARTSGGQDTQYF.

The V gene is TRBV5-1, the J gene TRBJ2-3, with 13 bases identical to TRBD2. Germline CDR1 and CDR2: SGHRS and YFSETQ. The ends lost 4 bases at V and 4 bases at J; junction bases unmatched: 6. CDR3 size: 16 residues. The CDR3 reads CASSGGLAGIPDTQYF. CDR3 in DNA: TGCGCCAGCAGCGGGGGACTAGCGGGGATCCCAGATACGCAGTATTTT.

The gene calls are TRBV27 and TRBJ1-3; 12 nucleotides match TRBD1. The germline V gene has CDR1 MNHEY and CDR2 SMNVEV (reference sequence). V dropped 4 bases and J dropped 4; count of bases not matched to a gene: 17. The CDR3 contains 20 residues. The CDR3 spells CASSSPGTGGGTAGGNTIYF. The CDR3 DNA is TGTGCCAGCAGTTCCCCCGGGACAGGGGGCGGGACGGCGGGGGGAAACACCATATATTTT.

CDR3 in DNA: TGTGCCAGCAGCCAAAAGTCCGGGGGGCGGACCGGGGAGCTGTTTTTT. Its translation: CASSQKSGGRTGELFF. The genes are TRBV14 and TRBJ2-2; TRBD2 is a possible D gene (7 bases). CDR3 length: 16 amino acids. Between the trimmed V and J ends, which lost 2 bases and 5 bases, there was a span of 15 bases. Germline assignment: CDR1 SGHDN and CDR2 FVKESK.

The rearrangement joins TRBV28 to TRBJ1-5; 11 positions agree with TRBD1. Germline trimming cut 5 bases from V and 1 base from J; bases unmatched to any gene: 10. The CDR3 loop spans 18 amino acids. CDR1 is MDHEN, CDR2 SYDVKM, per germline. Here the CDR3 DNA reads TGTGCCAGCAGTACCTCGCGGACAGGGGGCGGGAGCAATCAGCCCCAGCATTTT. This translates into CASSTSRTGGGSNQPQHF.

This clone was seen repeatedly, ten times or more. V is TRBV7-8 and J is TRBJ1-3, with a weak D call TRBD1 (5 bases). Germline CDR1 and CDR2: SGHVS and FQNEAQ. The V gene lost 5 bases and the J gene lost 2 bases, with 16 bases spanning the gap. The CDR3 covers 16 residues. The CDR3 DNA sequence: TGTGCCAGCAGCCCTGAAACAGTGGGGCCTGGAAACACCATATATTTT. Residues: CASSPETVGPGNTIYF.

The chain combines TRBV28 with TRBJ2-5, with a possible D match to TRBD2 (6 bases). There are 15 residues in the CDR3. CDR1 and CDR2 (germline): MDHEN, SYDVKM. The V end lost 6 bases, the J end lost 2 bases, and 16 bases lay between the germline ends. CDR3 in amino acids: CASREPGLLQETQYF. The CDR3 nucleotides read TGTGCCAGCAGAGAGCCGGGACTGCTGCAAGAGACCCAGTACTTC.

This clone has only a few counts. V gene TRBV2 combines with J gene TRBJ1-5; 11 bases map to TRBD1. The V and J ends lost 5 bases and 1 base, in that order; junction bases with no gene match: 13. The CDR3 length is 19 residues. Germline CDR1 is SNHLY and CDR2 is FYNNEI. CDR3 loop: CASSFPRDRGSGSNQPQHF. The DNA of the CDR3 is TGTGCCAGCAGTTTCCCCCGGGACAGGGGGTCAGGGAGCAATCAGCCCCAGCATTTT.

There are a few counts of this clone. V usage is TRBV14 and J usage is TRBJ1-3; D perhaps matches TRBD1 (5 bases). CDR1 is SGHDN and CDR2 is FVKESK in the germline V gene. CDR3 length equals 15 residues. Trimming removed 1 base from V and 3 bases from J, with 10 bases in between. CDR3 in amino acids: CASSQGLGGGNTIYF. Here the CDR3 DNA reads TGTGCCAGCAGCCAAGGACTCGGGGGTGGAAACACCATATATTTT.

The chain couples TRBV19 to TRBJ1-4; weak D call: TRBD1 (6 bases). The CDR3 is 14 amino acids. V dropped 7 bases and J dropped 10 bases, with 19 bases sitting between them. Germline CDR1 and CDR2: LNHDA and SQIVND (reference sequence). Written as DNA, the CDR3 is TGTGCCAGTACCTTCGACAGGACGGGAGGAAAACTGTTTTTT. Its protein is CASTFDRTGGKLFF.